This TCR beta chain was sequenced in a study of blood T cell repertoires in COVID-19. Across the whole study: Samples of COVID-19 (acute and convalescent) were obtained from the United States, Italy and Spain. T cells, B-cell-depleted T cells, or PBMCs provided the cDNA or gDNA that served as material.

Germline V CDR1 and CDR2: LNHDA, SQIVND (reference sequence). This CDR3 has 16 residues. V was trimmed by 5 bases and J by 2 bases, leaving 16 bases between them. Profiling relied on immunoSEQ multiplex PCR, and the TCRdb table lists in-frame clones only, not all of them. The sample holds around 420,000 clones, roughly 86% seen once. The source of this sequence is a woman between 40 and 55 years old with acute COVID-19. The chain links TRBV19 to TRBJ2-1; tentative D call: TRBD1 (7 bases). The sample consisted of PBMCs or T cells enriched from blood (not recorded which). CDR3 amino acids: CASSVQGGLTYNEQFF. The CDR3 DNA sequence: TGTGCCAGTAGTGTTCAGGGGGGTCTTACCTACAATGAGCAGTTCTTC.